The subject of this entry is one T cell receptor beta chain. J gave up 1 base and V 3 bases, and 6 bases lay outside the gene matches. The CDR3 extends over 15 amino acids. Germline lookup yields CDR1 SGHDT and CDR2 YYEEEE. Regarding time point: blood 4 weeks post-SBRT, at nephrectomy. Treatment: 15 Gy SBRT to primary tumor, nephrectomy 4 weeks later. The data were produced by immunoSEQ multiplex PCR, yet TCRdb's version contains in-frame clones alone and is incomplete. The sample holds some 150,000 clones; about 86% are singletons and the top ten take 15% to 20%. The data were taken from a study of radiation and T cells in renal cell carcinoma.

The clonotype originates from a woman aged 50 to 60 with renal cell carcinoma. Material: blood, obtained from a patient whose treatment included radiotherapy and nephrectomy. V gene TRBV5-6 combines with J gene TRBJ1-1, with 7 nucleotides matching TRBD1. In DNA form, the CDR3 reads TGTGCCAGCAGCTCAGGAAACAGGGGGAACACTGAAGCTTTCTTT. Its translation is CASSSGNRGNTEAFF.